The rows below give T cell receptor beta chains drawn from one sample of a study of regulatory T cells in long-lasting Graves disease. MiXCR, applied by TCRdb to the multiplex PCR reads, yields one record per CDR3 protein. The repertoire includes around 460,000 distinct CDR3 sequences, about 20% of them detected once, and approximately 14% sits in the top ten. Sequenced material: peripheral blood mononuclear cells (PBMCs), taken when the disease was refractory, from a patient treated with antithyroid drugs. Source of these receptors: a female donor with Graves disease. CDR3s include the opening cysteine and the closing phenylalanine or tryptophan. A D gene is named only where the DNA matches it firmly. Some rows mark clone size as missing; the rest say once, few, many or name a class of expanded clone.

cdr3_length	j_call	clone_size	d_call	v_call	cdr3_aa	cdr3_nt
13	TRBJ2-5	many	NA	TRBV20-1	CSAPKEDQETQYF	TGCAGTGCCCCGAAGGAGGACCAAGAGACCCAGTACTTC
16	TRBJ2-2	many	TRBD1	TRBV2	CATLGQGALNTGELFF	TGTGCCACTCTGGGACAGGGGGCCCTAAATACCGGGGAGCTGTTTTTT
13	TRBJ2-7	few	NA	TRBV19	CASSRGIWYEQYF	TGTGCCAGTAGTAGGGGGATATGGTACGAGCAGTACTTC
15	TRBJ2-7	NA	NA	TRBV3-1	CASSPTNTAFYEQYF	TGTGCCAGCAGCCCTACTAATACCGCCTTCTACGAGCAGTACTTC
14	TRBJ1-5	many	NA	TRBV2	CASNRGVSNQPQHF	TGTGCCAGCAATCGGGGGGTTAGCAATCAGCCCCAGCATTTT
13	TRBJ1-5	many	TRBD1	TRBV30	CAWATGGSKPQHF	TGTGCCTGGGCAACAGGGGGCTCGAAGCCCCAGCATTTT
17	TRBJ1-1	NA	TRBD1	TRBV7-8	CASSLSGQGTGNTEAFF	TGTGCCAGCAGCCTTAGCGGACAGGGGACAGGGAACACTGAAGCTTTCTTT
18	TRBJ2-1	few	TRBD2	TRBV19	CASSPGSSGISSYNEQFF	TGTGCCAGTAGTCCCGGTTCTAGCGGAATCAGCTCCTACAATGAGCAGTTCTTC
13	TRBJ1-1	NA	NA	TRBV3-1	CASSQSSGAAAFF	TGTGCCAGCAGCCAATCTTCAGGGGCGGCGGCTTTCTTT
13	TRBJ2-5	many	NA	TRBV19	CASSTDRQETQYF	TGTGCCAGTAGTACCGACAGACAAGAGACCCAGTACTTC
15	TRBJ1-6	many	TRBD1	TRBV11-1	CASSADRATLPPLHF	TGTGCCAGCAGCGCGGACAGGGCTACTTTGCCACCCCTCCACTTT
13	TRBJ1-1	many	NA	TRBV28	CASSLFQVSGAFF	TGTGCCAGCAGTTTATTTCAGGTGTCTGGAGCTTTCTTT
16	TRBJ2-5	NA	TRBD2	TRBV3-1	CASSRRGGGRQETQYF	TGTGCCAGCAGCCGACGCGGGGGGGGGCGGCAAGAGACCCAGTACTTC
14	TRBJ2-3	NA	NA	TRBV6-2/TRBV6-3	CASSYSNQDHTQYF	TGTGCCAGCAGTTACTCGAACCAGGATCATACGCAGTATTTT
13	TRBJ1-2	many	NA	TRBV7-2	CASSLSREAGYTF	TGTGCCAGCAGCTTATCACGGGAAGCAGGCTACACCTTC
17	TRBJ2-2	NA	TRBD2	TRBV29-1	CSVLSSSGVANTGELFF	TGCAGCGTTCTTTCTTCTAGCGGGGTAGCGAACACCGGGGAGCTGTTTTTT
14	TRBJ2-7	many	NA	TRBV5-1	CASSLGDTQSEQYF	TGCGCCAGCAGCTTGGGGGACACTCAGAGCGAGCAGTACTTC
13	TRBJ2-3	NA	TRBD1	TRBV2	CASSGPDRATQYF	TGTGCCAGCAGCGGACCGGACAGGGCTACGCAGTATTTT
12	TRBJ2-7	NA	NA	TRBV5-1	CASARDLYEQYF	TGCGCCAGCGCGCGGGACCTCTACGAGCAGTACTTC
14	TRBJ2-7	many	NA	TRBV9	CASSVADSNYEQYF	TGTGCCAGCAGCGTAGCCGACAGTAACTACGAGCAGTACTTC
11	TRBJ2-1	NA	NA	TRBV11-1	CASSLDNEQFF	TGTGCCAGCAGCCTGGACAATGAGCAGTTCTTC
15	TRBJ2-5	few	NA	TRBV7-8	CASSYDSGVGQTQYF	TGTGCCAGCAGCTATGATAGCGGCGTTGGACAGACCCAGTACTTC
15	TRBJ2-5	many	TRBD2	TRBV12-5	CASLNGAGGEETQYF	TGTGCTAGTCTAAACGGAGCGGGAGGGGAGGAGACCCAGTACTTC
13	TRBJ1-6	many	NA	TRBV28	CASSFPRESPLHF	TGTGCCAGCAGTTTTCCCCGGGAGAGCCCCCTCCACTTT
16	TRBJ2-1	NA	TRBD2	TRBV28	CAAQGGGALNYNEQFF	TGTGCCGCGCAGGGCGGGGGAGCCCTGAATTACAATGAGCAGTTCTTC
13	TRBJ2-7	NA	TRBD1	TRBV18	CASSPRQGEEQYF	TGTGCCAGCTCACCCCGACAGGGGGAGGAGCAGTACTTC
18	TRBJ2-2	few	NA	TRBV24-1	CATSDLSGRGPNTGELFF	TGTGCCACCAGTGATTTAAGCGGCAGGGGCCCGAACACCGGGGAGCTGTTTTTT
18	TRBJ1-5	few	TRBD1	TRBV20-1	CSARVLTVATGVTQPQHF	TGCAGTGCTAGAGTTCTCACGGTCGCCACAGGGGTTACTCAGCCCCAGCATTTT
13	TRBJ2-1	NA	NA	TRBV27	CASLRQDYNEQFF	TGTGCCAGCCTAAGACAAGATTACAATGAGCAGTTCTTC
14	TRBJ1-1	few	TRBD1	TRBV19	CASSGRGRGTEAFF	TGTGCCAGTAGTGGAAGGGGGCGCGGCACTGAAGCTTTCTTT
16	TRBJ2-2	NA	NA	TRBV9	CASSVPRDRNTGELFF	TGTGCCAGCAGCGTCCCGCGGGACAGGAACACCGGGGAGCTGTTTTTT
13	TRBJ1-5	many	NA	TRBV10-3	CAIAADSGQPQHF	TGTGCCATCGCGGCAGACTCGGGTCAGCCCCAGCATTTT
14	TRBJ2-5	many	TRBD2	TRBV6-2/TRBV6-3	CASSYSGDKETQYF	TGTGCCAGCAGTTATAGCGGGGACAAAGAGACCCAGTACTTC
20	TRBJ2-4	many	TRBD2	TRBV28	CASSFLGLAGPGVSKNIQYF	TGTGCCAGCAGTTTCCTGGGACTAGCGGGTCCTGGGGTGTCCAAAAACATTCAGTACTTC
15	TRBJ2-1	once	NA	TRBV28	CASSFLGRGIGEQFF	TGTGCCAGCAGTTTTCTGGGGAGGGGGATTGGTGAGCAGTTCTTC
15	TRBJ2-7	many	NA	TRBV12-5	CASGLVRDGNYEQYF	TGTGCTAGTGGTTTGGTACGGGACGGTAACTACGAGCAGTACTTC
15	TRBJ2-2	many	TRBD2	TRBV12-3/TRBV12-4	CASSLKYGGSGELFF	TGTGCCAGCAGTTTAAAGTACGGGGGGAGCGGGGAGCTGTTTTTT
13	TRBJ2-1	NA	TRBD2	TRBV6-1	CASSNLAVNEQFF	TGTGCCAGCAGTAACCTAGCGGTGAATGAGCAGTTCTTC
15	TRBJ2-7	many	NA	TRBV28	CASSLYSGHAYEQYF	TGTGCCAGCAGTTTATATTCAGGCCATGCCTACGAGCAGTACTTC
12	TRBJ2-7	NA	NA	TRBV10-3	CAIDSGDFQQYF	TGTGCCATCGACTCCGGGGATTTTCAGCAGTACTTC
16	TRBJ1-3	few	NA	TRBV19	CASRAGTPISGNTIYF	TGTGCCAGTAGGGCCGGGACTCCTATCTCTGGAAACACCATATATTTT
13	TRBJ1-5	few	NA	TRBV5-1	CASSSLPSQPQHF	TGCGCCAGCAGCTCCCTCCCCAGTCAGCCCCAGCATTTT
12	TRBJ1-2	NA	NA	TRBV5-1	CVSSVADYGYTF	TGCGTCAGCAGCGTGGCGGACTATGGCTACACCTTC
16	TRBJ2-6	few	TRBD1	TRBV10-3	CAISDPGTGGANVLTF	TGTGCCATCAGTGACCCAGGGACAGGGGGGGCCAACGTCCTGACTTTC
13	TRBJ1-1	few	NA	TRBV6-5	CASSYSAGTEAFF	TGTGCCAGCAGTTACTCAGCAGGAACTGAAGCTTTCTTT
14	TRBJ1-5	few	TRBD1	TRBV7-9	CASSLADRGQPQHF	TGTGCCAGCAGTCTCGCGGACAGGGGTCAGCCCCAGCATTTT
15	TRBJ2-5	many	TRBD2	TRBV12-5	CASASLAGGQETQYF	TGTGCTAGTGCCTCACTAGCGGGAGGGCAAGAGACCCAGTACTTC
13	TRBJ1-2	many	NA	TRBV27	CASSLGRAYGYTF	TGTGCCAGCAGTTTAGGTAGGGCCTATGGCTACACCTTC
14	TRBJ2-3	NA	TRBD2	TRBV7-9	CASSLSGITDTQYF	TGTGCCAGCAGCTTAAGCGGGATCACAGATACGCAGTATTTT
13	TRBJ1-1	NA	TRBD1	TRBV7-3	CASSSDRGLAAFF	TGTGCCAGCAGCTCCGACAGGGGGCTGGCAGCTTTCTTT
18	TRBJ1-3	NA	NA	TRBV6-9	CASSYEPGQTSSGNTIYF	TGTGCCAGCAGTTACGAACCCGGACAGACTAGCTCTGGAAACACCATATATTTT